Below, 30 T cell receptor beta chains from the same sample are listed, as sequenced in a study of blood T cell repertoires in COVID-19. Sequencing was performed with immunoSEQ multiplex PCR; in TCRdb, only in-frame clones are kept and a portion is missing. The sample holds 290,000 or so clones, nearly 90% seen once. Input material: PBMCs or T cells enriched from blood (not recorded which). These receptors all come from a woman aged 18-35 years with acute COVID-19.

The chain uses TRBV3-1 (or the pseudogene TRBV3-2) and TRBJ2-2; D is perhaps TRBD2 (6 bases). Germline CDR1 is LGHDT and CDR2 is YNNKEL (reference sequence). This CDR3 spans 16 amino acids. Trimming took 1 base from V and 5 from J, leaving 14 bases between them. CDR3 region: CASSQGYTAGTGELFF. The CDR3 bases are TGTGCCAGCAGCCAAGGATATACGGCGGGAACCGGGGAGCTGTTTTTT.

The V gene is TRBV14, the J gene TRBJ2-2; unclear D gene. Germline V gene sequence: CDR1 SGHDN, CDR2 FVKESK. Between the trimmed V and J ends, which lost 3 bases and 0 bases, there was a span of 11 bases. There are 16 residues in the CDR3. CDR3 DNA sequence: TGTGCCAGCAGCCACAACCGACTTTCGAACACCGGGGAGCTGTTTTTT. Its protein product is CASSHNRLSNTGELFF.

The rearrangement joins TRBV7-9 to TRBJ1-5, with D perhaps matching TRBD1 (6 bases). Per the germline V gene, CDR1 is SEHNR and CDR2 is FQNEAQ (reference sequence). The ends were cut back, 1 base at V and 9 bases at J, with 13 bases in the middle. This CDR3 region has 14 residues. This chain's CDR3 is CASSLEQGVRPQHF. DNA for the CDR3: TGTGCCAGCAGCTTAGAACAGGGCGTAAGGCCCCAGCATTTT.

The CDR3 nucleotides read TGTGCCAGCAGATCCGGGACAGGGTTTAACTATGGCTACACCTTC. Translation gives CASRSGTGFNYGYTF. This chain uses TRBV7-9 with TRBJ1-2; the match to TRBD1 covers 9 bases. Germline V gene lookup returns CDR1 SEHNR and CDR2 FQNEAQ (reference sequence). Trimming cost V 6 bases and J 1 base; bases outside gene matches: 6. CDR3 length: 15 amino acids.

Concerning this clone: The same CDR3 can be traced to other DNA sequences in this sample. The chain couples TRBV27 to TRBJ1-2; TRBD1 aligns across 9 bases. Germline lookup yields CDR1 MNHEY and CDR2 SMNVEV (reference sequence). The CDR3 runs to 14 residues. With 6 bases clipped from V and 4 bases from J, the junction kept 6 bases outside the gene matches. CDR3 sequence: CASRIQGAGYGYTF. The CDR3 DNA follows: TGTGCCAGCAGGATACAGGGGGCCGGCTATGGCTACACCTTC.

This chain uses TRBV7-6 with TRBJ2-1; maybe TRBD2 (6 bases). CDR3 length equals 16 residues. With 6 bases removed from V and 7 bases from J, the gap between germline ends came to 22 bases. Germline values: CDR1 SGHVS, CDR2 FNYEAQ. CDR3 loop: CASRARDSNPRNEQFF. CDR3 coding DNA: TGTGCCAGCAGGGCCAGGGACTCCAACCCTCGAAATGAGCAGTTCTTC.

The chain carries TRBV11-2 and TRBJ2-7; the match to TRBD2 covers 7 bases. Germline V gene sequence: CDR1 SGHAT, CDR2 FQNNGV. The CDR3 runs to 16 residues. The V segment lost 1 base and the J segment 0 bases; nucleotides outside the gene matches: 6. The CDR3 loop is CASSLVVLAASYEQYF. CDR3 nucleotide sequence: TGTGCCAGCAGCTTAGTGGTTCTAGCGGCCTCCTACGAGCAGTACTTC.

The chain uses TRBV4-2 and TRBJ2-1; 8 nucleotides align to TRBD2. The length of the CDR3 is 16 residues. Germline loops: CDR1 LGHNA, CDR2 YNFKEQ. Unmatched junction bases numbered 3, after V lost 0 bases and J lost 2 bases. In DNA form, the CDR3 reads TGTGCCAGCAGCCAAGACAGCGGGAGTGCCTACAATGAGCAGTTCTTC. Encoded protein: CASSQDSGSAYNEQFF.

This clone was counted between two and nine times. The chain is built from TRBV28 and TRBJ1-6; tentative D call: TRBD1 (5 bases). Germline values: CDR1 MDHEN, CDR2 SYDVKM. The CDR3 length is 13 residues. V was trimmed by 5 bases and J by 9 bases, leaving 11 bases between them. The CDR3 sequence: CASSEQVSSPLHF. Written as DNA, the CDR3 is TGTGCCAGCAGTGAACAGGTTTCTTCACCCCTCCACTTT.

The CDR3 nucleotides read TGTGCCATCAGTGAGTCGGAGGGGGCTAGCAATCAGCCCCAGCATTTT. This sequence encodes CAISESEGASNQPQHF. This chain links TRBV10-3 with TRBJ1-5; 7 positions agree with TRBD1. The CDR3 sequence is 16 residues long. The V and J ends lost 0 bases and 0 bases, in that order; junction bases with no gene match: 2. In germline, CDR1 is ENHRY, CDR2 SYGVKD.

The chain carries TRBV2 and TRBJ2-2; 7 nucleotides match TRBD2. This CDR3 has 14 residues. V gave up 8 bases and J gave up 5 bases; unmatched junction bases: 8. Germline CDR1 is SNHLY and CDR2 is FYNNEI. The CDR3 DNA is TGTGCCAGCGAGAGGGGACTAACAACCGGGGAGCTGTTTTTT. Protein product: CASERGLTTGELFF.

The chain uses TRBV5-6 and TRBJ1-1; 10 nucleotides align to TRBD1. The CDR3 extends over 15 amino acids. Trimming took 5 bases from V and 5 from J; bases not matched to a gene: 9. Per the germline V gene, CDR1 is SGHDT and CDR2 is YYEEEE. The CDR3, as DNA: TGTGCCAGCAGACTGACAGGGGGCCCTCGTACTGAAGCTTTCTTT. Translated, it gives CASRLTGGPRTEAFF.

This chain uses TRBV27 with TRBJ2-3, with a weak D call TRBD2 (6 bases). The CDR3 length is 14 residues. V dropped 2 bases and J dropped 7 bases, with 13 bases sitting between them. The germline V gene has CDR1 MNHEY and CDR2 SMNVEV (reference sequence). CDR3 region: CASSLNGGRNTQYF. For the CDR3, the DNA is TGTGCCAGCAGTTTAAACGGGGGTAGGAATACGCAGTATTTT.

Only one count was recorded for this clone. CDR3 in amino acids: CAIRQGNTEAFF. In nucleotides, the CDR3 is TGTGCCATCAGGCAGGGGAACACTGAAGCTTTCTTT. The gene calls are TRBV10-3 and TRBJ1-1; D might be TRBD1 (5 bases). The germline V gene has CDR1 ENHRY and CDR2 SYGVKD. This CDR3 has 12 amino acids. V lost 6 bases to trimming and J lost 1 base, with 6 bases between them.

V is TRBV28 and J is TRBJ1-2, with TRBD1 as a possible D gene (6 bases). CDR3 length: 15 residues. Germline loops: CDR1 MDHEN, CDR2 SYDVKM. V was shortened by 7 bases and J by 7 bases, with 22 bases between the two germline ends. The CDR3 DNA reads as TGTGCCAGCACCGGATACCGGGACACAGCGAGTGGCTACACCTTC. This sequence encodes CASTGYRDTASGYTF.

This chain connects TRBV27 to TRBJ2-1, with 7 positions matching TRBD2. V shed 4 bases, J shed 0 bases, and the junction held 6 bases outside the gene matches. The CDR3 is made up of 16 amino acids. Germline values: CDR1 MNHEY, CDR2 SMNVEV (reference sequence). The chain's CDR3 is CASSSPRGSSYNEQFF. The CDR3 DNA reads as TGTGCCAGCAGTTCACCCCGCGGGAGCTCCTACAATGAGCAGTTCTTC.

The V and J genes are TRBV5-1 and TRBJ2-7; perhaps TRBD2 as D (6 bases). This CDR3 contains 14 residues. V lost 1 base and J 3 bases, leaving 11 bases between the germline ends. CDR1 and CDR2 (germline): SGHRS, YFSETQ. CDR3 loop: CASSLRGVLYEQYF. For the CDR3, the DNA is TGCGCCAGCAGCTTGCGCGGGGTACTCTACGAGCAGTACTTC. Variable domain in full (rest from reference TRBV5-1 and TRBJ2-7): KAGVTQTPRYLIKTRGQQVTLSCSPISGHRSVSWYQQTPGQGLQFLFEYFSETQRNKGNFPGRFSGRQFSNSRSEMNVSTLELGDSALYLCASSLRGVLYEQYFGPGTRLTVT.

The chain recombines TRBV6-5 with TRBJ1-1; 8 bases align to TRBD1. Per the germline V gene, CDR1 is MNHEY and CDR2 is SVGAGI. V was pared by 5 bases and J by 10 bases, with 9 bases of the junction left unmatched. There are 13 residues in the CDR3. The CDR3 is CASSTGDGQGAFF. CDR3 nucleotide sequence: TGTGCCAGCAGTACGGGCGATGGACAGGGAGCTTTCTTT.

The chain carries TRBV29-1 and TRBJ1-4; 8 positions match TRBD1. Germline assignment: CDR1 SQVTM and CDR2 ANQGSEA. With V trimmed by 6 bases and J by 5 bases, 11 bases remained unmatched. The CDR3 is 15 amino acids. The CDR3 region has the DNA TGCAGCGTCACCGGCGGGGCAGGGGGCAATGAAAAACTGTTTTTT. It codes for CSVTGGAGGNEKLFF.

V usage is TRBV5-6 and J usage is TRBJ1-5; D perhaps matches TRBD1 (6 bases). Between the trimmed V and J ends, which lost 0 bases and 5 bases, there was a span of 12 bases. This CDR3 has 15 amino acids. The germline gives CDR1 SGHDT, CDR2 YYEEEE. CDR3 sequence: CASSLVGRGDQPQHF. The CDR3 DNA reads TGTGCCAGCAGCTTGGTGGGCAGGGGTGATCAGCCCCAGCATTTT.

This sequence joins TRBV5-5 and TRBJ2-1; TRBD1 matches 9 bases. The V gene end was trimmed by 7 bases and the J gene end by 5 bases; junction bases not matched to a gene: 7. Looked up from germline, CDR1 is SGHKS and CDR2 is YYEKEE (reference sequence). The CDR3 is 14 amino acids. CDR3 in DNA: TGTGCCAGCGGACCCGGGACAGGGCACAATGAGCAGTTCTTC. This sequence encodes CASGPGTGHNEQFF.

DNA for the CDR3: TGTGCCAGCAGCGGCGGACCGGGACAGGGCGGCCAGCCCCAGCATTTT. Amino acid sequence: CASSGGPGQGGQPQHF. This rearrangement joins TRBV7-2 to TRBJ1-5, with 9 bases aligning to TRBD1. The CDR3 consists of 16 residues. Germline V gives CDR1 SGHTA, CDR2 FQGNSA. V was pared by 5 bases and J by 7 bases, with 12 bases of the junction left unmatched.

The chain uses TRBV28 and TRBJ1-2, with TRBD1 matching 7 bases. The CDR3 is 13 residues long. Germline V gene data show CDR1 as MDHEN and CDR2 as SYDVKM. J gave up 5 bases and V 3 bases, and 3 bases lay outside the gene matches. The CDR3 is CASSLGQLYGYTF. CDR3 in DNA: TGTGCCAGCAGTTTGGGACAGCTTTATGGCTACACCTTC.

This chain joins TRBV28 and TRBJ1-1; tentatively, D is TRBD1 (5 bases). V lost 6 bases and J lost 0, with 17 bases in between. Germline assignment: CDR1 MDHEN and CDR2 SYDVKM. The CDR3 extends over 16 amino acids. CDR3 in amino acids: CASSLYSGTLNTEAFF. In DNA, the CDR3 is TGTGCCAGCAGCCTTTACTCCGGGACTCTGAACACTGAAGCTTTCTTT.

The chain couples TRBV25-1 to TRBJ2-1; TRBD2 agrees at 12 bases. The V segment lost 6 bases and the J segment 9 bases; nucleotides outside the gene matches: 6. The CDR3 totals 14 residues. Germline CDR1 and CDR2: MGHDK and SYGVNS. The CDR3 protein is CASRTSGSWGEQFF. The CDR3 coding sequence is TGTGCCAGCAGGACTAGCGGGAGTTGGGGTGAGCAGTTCTTC.

The V gene is TRBV2, the J gene TRBJ1-6; maybe TRBD1 (5 bases). Germline loops: CDR1 SNHLY, CDR2 FYNNEI. V lost 1 base to trimming and J lost 14 bases, with 12 bases between them. This CDR3 contains 13 residues. The CDR3 nucleotides are TGTGCCAGCAGTGAAGAGGGGTTCGTCTCCCTCCACTTT. Translating it yields CASSEEGFVSLHF.

V gene TRBV7-9 combines with J gene TRBJ2-1, with D perhaps matching TRBD2 (6 bases). From germline, CDR1 is SEHNR and CDR2 FQNEAQ (reference sequence). The CDR3 contains 15 residues. Between the trimmed V and J ends, which lost 1 base and 4 bases, there was a span of 11 bases. In DNA, the CDR3 is TGTGCCAGCAGCTTAGGGACTAATAGGTACAATGAGCAGTTCTTC. It specifies CASSLGTNRYNEQFF.

The CDR3 loop is CASSASTGENIQYF. CDR3 DNA: TGCGCCAGCAGTGCTAGTACTGGTGAAAACATTCAGTACTTC. The rearrangement uses TRBV10-2 and TRBJ2-4, with D unclear. CDR3 length: 14 amino acids. The germline V gene has CDR1 WSHSY and CDR2 SAAADI. V was trimmed by 4 bases and J by 5 bases, leaving 12 bases between them.

The chain couples TRBV19 to TRBJ2-7; TRBD2 aligns across 7 bases. Germline V CDR1 and CDR2: LNHDA, SQIVND (reference sequence). The CDR3 runs 17 residues. V shed 3 bases and J 4 bases; nucleotides not matched to a gene: 15. CDR3 sequence: CASSIGSGRESAYEQYF. In DNA form, the CDR3 reads TGTGCCAGTAGTATCGGCTCTGGGAGGGAGAGTGCTTACGAGCAGTACTTC.

The chain recombines TRBV24-1 with TRBJ2-5; 8 bases are shared with TRBD2. The CDR3 has 16 amino acids. Per germline, CDR1 KGHDR and CDR2 SFDVKD. The J segment lost 5 bases and the V segment lost 4 bases, leaving 11 bases of the junction unmatched. Here the CDR3 DNA reads TGTGCCACCAGTGACTACGTCAGCGGGAGAGGCGAGACCCAGTACTTC. This sequence encodes CATSDYVSGRGETQYF.